The T cell receptor beta chain described here comes from a study of tumor-infiltrating lymphocytes in primary liver carcinoma. On the study more broadly: Resecting the tumor surgically was how the patients' primary liver carcinoma was treated. Samples returned roughly 3.5 to 7.13 million productive TCRbeta reads each. Read depth did not differ significantly between tissue types. Patients, male and female, were 30 to 69 years old.

Blood RNA originated from unsorted whole blood, with germline DNA additionally extracted. On this clonotype: Its antigen is not identified. The junction and the germline gene differ at one end; a read error may be behind it.

Study outcomes and limitations: Paired tumor-adjacent and tumor-blood samples overlapped less than tumor region pairs did.

With around 490 ng total RNA as template and a constant-region primer, TCR beta cDNA was made. Libraries of TCR beta came from three nested multiplex PCR rounds with slightly modified ARM-PCR. One entry per CDR3 protein results from TCRdb running MiXCR on the multiplex PCR reads. The table shows about 200,000 distinct CDR3 sequences, with around 60% occurring only once. Sequencing was done on a sample of peripheral blood. The receptor was isolated from a woman aged 60-75 years with primary liver carcinoma and hepatitis B virus infection.

DNA for the CDR3: TGTACCAGCAGCCTACAAAAAGGACAGGGAAGAGTCCTGACTGACGAGCAGTACTTC. Amino acids: CTSSLQKGQGRVLTDEQYF. V is TRBV14 and J is TRBJ2-7; the match to TRBD1 covers 8 bases. The CDR3 has 19 residues. Germline CDR1 reads SGHDN; CDR2 reads FVKESK.